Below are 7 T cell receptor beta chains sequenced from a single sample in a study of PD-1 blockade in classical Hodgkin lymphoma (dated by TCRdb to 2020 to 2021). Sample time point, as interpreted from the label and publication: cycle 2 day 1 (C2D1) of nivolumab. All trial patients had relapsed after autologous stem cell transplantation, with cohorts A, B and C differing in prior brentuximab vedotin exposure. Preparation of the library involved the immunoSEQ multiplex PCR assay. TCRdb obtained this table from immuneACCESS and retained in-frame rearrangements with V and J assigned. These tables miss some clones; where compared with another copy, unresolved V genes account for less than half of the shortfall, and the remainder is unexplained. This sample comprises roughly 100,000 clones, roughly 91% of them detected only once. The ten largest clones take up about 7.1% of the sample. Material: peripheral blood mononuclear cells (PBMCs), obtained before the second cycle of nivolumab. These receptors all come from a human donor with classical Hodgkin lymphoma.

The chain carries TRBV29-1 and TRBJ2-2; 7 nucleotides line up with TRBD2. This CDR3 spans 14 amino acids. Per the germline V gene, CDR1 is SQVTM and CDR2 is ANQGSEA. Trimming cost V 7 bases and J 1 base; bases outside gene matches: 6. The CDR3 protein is CSGTGRRNTGELFF. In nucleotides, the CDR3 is TGCAGCGGAACCGGGAGGCGGAACACCGGGGAGCTGTTTTTT.

The CDR3 sequence: CAYRRRVDPIGELFF. Written as DNA, the CDR3 is TGTGCCTACAGGAGGCGGGTGGATCCCATCGGGGAGCTGTTTTTT. The chain joins TRBV30 to TRBJ2-2, with D perhaps TRBD1 or TRBD2 (5 bases each). Germline lookup yields CDR1 GTSNPN and CDR2 SVGIG (reference sequence). This CDR3 is built from 15 residues. Trimming cost V 7 bases and J 7 bases, with 22 bases left between them.

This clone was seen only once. The CDR3 DNA reads TGTGCCAGCAGTTTACAGGCTTTCTACGAGCAGTACTTC. Protein: CASSLQAFYEQYF. The chain employs TRBV6-6 and TRBJ2-7; maybe TRBD1 (5 bases). Looked up from germline, CDR1 is MNHNY and CDR2 is SVGAGI (reference sequence). V lost 4 bases to trimming and J lost 3 bases, with 10 bases between them. The CDR3 is made up of 13 amino acids.

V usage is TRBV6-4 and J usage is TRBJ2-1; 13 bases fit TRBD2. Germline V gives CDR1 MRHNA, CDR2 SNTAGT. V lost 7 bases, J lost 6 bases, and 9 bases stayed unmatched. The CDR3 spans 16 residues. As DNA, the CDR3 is TGTGCCAGCAAGCTCACTAGCGGGGGGGCGTTCAATGAGCAGTTCTTC. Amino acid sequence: CASKLTSGGAFNEQFF.

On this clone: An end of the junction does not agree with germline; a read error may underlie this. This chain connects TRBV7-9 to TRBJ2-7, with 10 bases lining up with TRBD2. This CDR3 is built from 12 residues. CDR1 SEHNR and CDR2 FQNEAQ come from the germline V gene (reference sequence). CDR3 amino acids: CASSFTRLAGEF. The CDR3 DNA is TGTGCCAGCAGCTTTACCCGGCTAGCGGGGGAATTC.

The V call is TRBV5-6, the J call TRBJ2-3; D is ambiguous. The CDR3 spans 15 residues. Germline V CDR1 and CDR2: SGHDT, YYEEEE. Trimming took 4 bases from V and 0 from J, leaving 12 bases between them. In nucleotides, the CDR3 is TGTGCCAGCAGCCCTCAGACGGTTAGCACAGATACGCAGTATTTT. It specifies CASSPQTVSTDTQYF.

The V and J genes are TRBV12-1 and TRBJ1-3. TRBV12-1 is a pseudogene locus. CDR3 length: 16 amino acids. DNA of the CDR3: TGTGCCAGCAGCTTCCGGGACGCCCGGAGTGGAAACACCATATATTTT. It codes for CASSFRDARSGNTIYF.